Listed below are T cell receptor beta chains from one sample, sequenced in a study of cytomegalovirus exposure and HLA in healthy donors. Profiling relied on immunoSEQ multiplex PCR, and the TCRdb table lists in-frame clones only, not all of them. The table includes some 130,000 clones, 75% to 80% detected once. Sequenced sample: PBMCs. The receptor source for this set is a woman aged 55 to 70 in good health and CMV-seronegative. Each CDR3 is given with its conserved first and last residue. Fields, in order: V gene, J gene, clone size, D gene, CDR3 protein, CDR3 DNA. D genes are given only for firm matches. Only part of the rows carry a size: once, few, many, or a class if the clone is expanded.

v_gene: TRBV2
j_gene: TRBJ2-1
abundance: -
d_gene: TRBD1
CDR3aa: CASSGGGQGHNEQFF
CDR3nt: TGTGCCAGCAGTGGGGGGGGACAGGGCCACAATGAGCAGTTCTTC

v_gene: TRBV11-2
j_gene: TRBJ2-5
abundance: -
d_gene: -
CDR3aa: CASSLVAQETQYF
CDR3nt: TGTGCCAGCAGCTTAGTAGCCCAGGAGACCCAGTACTTC

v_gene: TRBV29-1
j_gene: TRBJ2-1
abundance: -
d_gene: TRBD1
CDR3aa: CSYQRRQGSDEQFF
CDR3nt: TGCAGCTATCAACGAAGACAGGGAAGTGATGAGCAGTTCTTC

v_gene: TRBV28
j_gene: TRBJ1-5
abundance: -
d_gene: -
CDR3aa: CASSLPPRQPQHF
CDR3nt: TGTGCCAGCAGTCTCCCTCCCCGTCAGCCCCAGCATTTT

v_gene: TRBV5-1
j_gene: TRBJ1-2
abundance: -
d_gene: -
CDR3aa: CASSLGATGNYGYTF
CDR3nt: TGCGCCAGCAGCTTGGGGGCCACAGGGAACTATGGCTACACCTTC

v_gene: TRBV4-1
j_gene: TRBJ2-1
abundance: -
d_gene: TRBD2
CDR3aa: CASSPGSGSRYNEQFF
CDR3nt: TGCGCCAGCAGCCCCGGTAGCGGGAGCCGGTACAATGAGCAGTTCTTC

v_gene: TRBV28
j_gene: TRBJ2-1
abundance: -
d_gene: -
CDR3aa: CASSLIAGPNEQFF
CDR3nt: TGTGCCAGCAGTTTGATTGCGGGGCCAAATGAGCAGTTCTTC

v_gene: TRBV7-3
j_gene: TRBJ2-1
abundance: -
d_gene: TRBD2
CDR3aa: CASSSAGGNEQFF
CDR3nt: TGTGCCAGCAGCTCAGCGGGAGGCAATGAGCAGTTCTTC

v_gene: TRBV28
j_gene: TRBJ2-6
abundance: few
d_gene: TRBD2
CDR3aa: CASRRGGSGANVLTF
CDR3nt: TGTGCCAGCAGGCGGGGGGGCTCTGGGGCCAACGTCCTGACTTTC

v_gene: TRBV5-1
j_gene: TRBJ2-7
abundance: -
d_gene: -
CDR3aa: CASSLGPPQREQYF
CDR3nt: TGCGCCAGCAGCTTGGGGCCTCCCCAGAGGGAGCAGTACTTC

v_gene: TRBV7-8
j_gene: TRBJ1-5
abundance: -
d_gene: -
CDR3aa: CASSLATDQPQHF
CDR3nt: TGTGCCAGCAGCTTAGCGACAGATCAGCCCCAGCATTTT

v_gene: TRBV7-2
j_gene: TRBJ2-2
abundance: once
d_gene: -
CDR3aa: CASSRLRSFANTGELFF
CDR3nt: TGTGCCAGCAGCCGCCTTAGAAGTTTCGCGAACACCGGGGAGCTGTTTTTT

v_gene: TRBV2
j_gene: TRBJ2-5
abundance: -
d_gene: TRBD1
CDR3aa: CASSEVGTGGKTQYF
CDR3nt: TGTGCCAGCAGTGAAGTAGGGACAGGGGGAAAGACCCAGTACTTC

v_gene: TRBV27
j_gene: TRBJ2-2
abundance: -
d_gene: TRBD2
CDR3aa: CAAKRGNTGELFF
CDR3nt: TGCGCGGCCAAGCGGGGTAACACCGGGGAGCTGTTTTTT

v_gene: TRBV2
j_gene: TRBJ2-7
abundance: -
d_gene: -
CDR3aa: CASIRRGIDEQYF
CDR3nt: TGTGCCAGCATTCGTCGGGGAATCGACGAGCAGTACTTC

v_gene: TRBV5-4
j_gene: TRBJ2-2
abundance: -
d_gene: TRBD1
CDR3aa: CASSLRGGQYTGELFF
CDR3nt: TGTGCCAGCAGCTTGAGAGGGGGCCAATACACCGGGGAGCTGTTTTTT

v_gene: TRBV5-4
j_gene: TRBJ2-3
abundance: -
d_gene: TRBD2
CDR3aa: CASSLEAGAGGDTQYF
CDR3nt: TGTGCCAGCAGCTTGGAAGCGGGGGCGGGTGGAGATACGCAGTATTTT

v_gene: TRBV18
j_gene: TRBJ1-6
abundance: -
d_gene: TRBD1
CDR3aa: CASSPLGQALGNSPLHF
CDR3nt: TGTGCCAGCTCACCCCTGGGACAGGCTTTAGGGAATTCACCCCTCCACTTT

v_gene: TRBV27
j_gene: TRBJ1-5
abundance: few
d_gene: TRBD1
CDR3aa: CASSLHYPRGHTYSNQPQHF
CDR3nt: TGTGCCAGCAGTTTACATTATCCCAGGGGGCATACATATAGCAATCAGCCCCAGCATTTT

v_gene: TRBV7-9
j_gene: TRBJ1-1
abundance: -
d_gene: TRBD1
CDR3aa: CASSPRGTAKTEAFF
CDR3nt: TGTGCCAGCAGCCCGAGGGGGACAGCCAAGACTGAAGCTTTCTTT

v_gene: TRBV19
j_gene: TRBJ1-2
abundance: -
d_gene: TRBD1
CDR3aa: CASSETGAYGYTF
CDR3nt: TGTGCCAGTAGCGAGACAGGGGCCTATGGCTACACCTTC

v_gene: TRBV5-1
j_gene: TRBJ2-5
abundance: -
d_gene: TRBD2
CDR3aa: CASSPSPGGRETQYF
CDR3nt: TGCGCCAGCAGCCCGTCTCCGGGGGGGCGCGAGACCCAGTACTTC

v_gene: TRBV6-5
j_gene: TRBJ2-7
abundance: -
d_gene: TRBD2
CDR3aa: CASSSAGKLEQYF
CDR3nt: TGTGCCAGCAGTTCAGCGGGGAAGCTCGAGCAGTACTTC

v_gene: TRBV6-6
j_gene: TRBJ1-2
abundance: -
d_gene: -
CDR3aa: CASSSSGSSYGYTF
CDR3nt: -

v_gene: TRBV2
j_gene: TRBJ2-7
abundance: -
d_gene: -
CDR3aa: CASSEGGDEQYF
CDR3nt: TGTGCCAGCAGTGAAGGGGGGGACGAGCAGTACTTC

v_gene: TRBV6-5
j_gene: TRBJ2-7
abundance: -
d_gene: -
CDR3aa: CASSYPLREQYF
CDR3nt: TGTGCCAGCAGTTATCCCCTCAGGGAGCAGTACTTC

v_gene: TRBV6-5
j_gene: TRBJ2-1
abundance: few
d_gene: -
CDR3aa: CASSYSRPPSGNEQFF
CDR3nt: TGTGCCAGCAGTTACTCGCGGCCCCCGTCGGGCAATGAGCAGTTCTTC

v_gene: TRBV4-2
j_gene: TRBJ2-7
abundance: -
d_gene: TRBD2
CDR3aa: CASSQGLAASSYEQYF
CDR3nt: TGTGCCAGCAGCCAAGGACTAGCGGCCTCATCCTACGAGCAGTACTTC

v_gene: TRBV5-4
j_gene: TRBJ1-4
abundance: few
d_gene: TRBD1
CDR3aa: CASSDGTVREKLFF
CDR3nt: TGTGCCAGCAGCGACGGGACAGTGAGGGAAAAACTGTTTTTT

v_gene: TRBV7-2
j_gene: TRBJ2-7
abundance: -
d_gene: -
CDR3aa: CASSLVSLSYEQYF
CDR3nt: TGTGCCAGCAGCTTAGTTAGCCTGTCCTACGAGCAGTACTTC

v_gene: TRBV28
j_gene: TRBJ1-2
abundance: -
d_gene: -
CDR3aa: CASSLPQTVGGYTF
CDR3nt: TGTGCCAGCAGTTTACCTCAAACAGTTGGTGGCTACACCTTC

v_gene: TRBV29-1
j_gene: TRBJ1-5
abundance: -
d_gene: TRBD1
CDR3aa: CSVAWDSHSNQPQHF
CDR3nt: TGCAGCGTTGCGTGGGACAGTCATAGCAATCAGCCCCAGCATTTT

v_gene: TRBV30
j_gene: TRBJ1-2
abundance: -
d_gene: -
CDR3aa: CAWSRRAANYGYTF
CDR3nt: TGTGCCTGGAGTCGCCGTGCAGCTAACTATGGCTACACCTTC

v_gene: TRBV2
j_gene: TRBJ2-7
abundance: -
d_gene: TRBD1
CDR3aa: CASRPGQGFRYEQYF
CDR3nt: TGTGCCAGCAGGCCGGGACAGGGGTTCCGTTACGAGCAGTACTTC

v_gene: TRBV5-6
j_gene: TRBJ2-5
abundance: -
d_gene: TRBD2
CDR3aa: CASSLATSGRGRDF
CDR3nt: TGTGCCAGCAGCTTGGCGACTAGCGGGAGGGGGAGGGACTTC

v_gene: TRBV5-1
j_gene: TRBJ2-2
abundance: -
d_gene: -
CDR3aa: CASSLALNTGELFF
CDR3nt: TGCGCCAGCAGCTTGGCCCTCAACACCGGGGAGCTGTTTTTT

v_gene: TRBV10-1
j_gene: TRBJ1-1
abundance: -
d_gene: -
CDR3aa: CASSETDTPTTEAFF
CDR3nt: TGCGCCAGCAGTGAGACGGACACGCCGACCACTGAAGCTTTCTTT

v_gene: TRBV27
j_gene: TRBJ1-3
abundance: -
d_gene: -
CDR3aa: CASSSSNSGNTIYF
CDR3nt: TGTGCCAGCAGTTCATCCAACTCTGGAAACACCATATATTTT

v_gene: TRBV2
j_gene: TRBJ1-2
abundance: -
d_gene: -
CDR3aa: CASRADRNYGYTF
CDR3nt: TGTGCCAGCAGAGCAGACAGGAACTATGGCTACACCTTC

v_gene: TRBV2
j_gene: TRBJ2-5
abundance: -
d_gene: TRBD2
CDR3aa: CAIAGDLTSGGAWETQYF
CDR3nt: TGTGCCATCGCCGGGGACTTGACTAGCGGGGGGGCCTGGGAGACCCAGTACTTC

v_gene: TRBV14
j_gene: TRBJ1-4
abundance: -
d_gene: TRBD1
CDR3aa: CASSQEAGGTTNEKLFF
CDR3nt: TGTGCCAGCAGCCAAGAAGCAGGGGGGACCACTAATGAAAAACTGTTTTTT

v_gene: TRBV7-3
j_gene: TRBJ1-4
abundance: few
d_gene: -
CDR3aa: CASSLGGQSNEKLFF
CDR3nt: TGTGCCAGCAGCTTAGGTGGGCAGTCGAATGAAAAACTGTTTTTT

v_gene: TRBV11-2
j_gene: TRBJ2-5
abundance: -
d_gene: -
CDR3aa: CASSLGPGSQETQYF
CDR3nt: TGTGCCAGCAGCTTAGGTCCAGGGTCCCAAGAGACCCAGTACTTC

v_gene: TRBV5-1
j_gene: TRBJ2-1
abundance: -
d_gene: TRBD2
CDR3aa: CASRERTSELLANEQFF
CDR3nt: TGCGCCAGCAGAGAAAGGACTAGCGAATTATTAGCGAATGAGCAGTTCTTC

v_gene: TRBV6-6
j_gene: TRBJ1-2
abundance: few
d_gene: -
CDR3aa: CASTLDGISGTF
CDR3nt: TGTGCCAGCACCCTAGACGGGATTTCTGGGACCTTC

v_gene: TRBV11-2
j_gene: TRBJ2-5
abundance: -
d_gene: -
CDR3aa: CASSPYFKETQYF
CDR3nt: TGTGCCAGCAGCCCATACTTCAAAGAGACCCAGTACTTC